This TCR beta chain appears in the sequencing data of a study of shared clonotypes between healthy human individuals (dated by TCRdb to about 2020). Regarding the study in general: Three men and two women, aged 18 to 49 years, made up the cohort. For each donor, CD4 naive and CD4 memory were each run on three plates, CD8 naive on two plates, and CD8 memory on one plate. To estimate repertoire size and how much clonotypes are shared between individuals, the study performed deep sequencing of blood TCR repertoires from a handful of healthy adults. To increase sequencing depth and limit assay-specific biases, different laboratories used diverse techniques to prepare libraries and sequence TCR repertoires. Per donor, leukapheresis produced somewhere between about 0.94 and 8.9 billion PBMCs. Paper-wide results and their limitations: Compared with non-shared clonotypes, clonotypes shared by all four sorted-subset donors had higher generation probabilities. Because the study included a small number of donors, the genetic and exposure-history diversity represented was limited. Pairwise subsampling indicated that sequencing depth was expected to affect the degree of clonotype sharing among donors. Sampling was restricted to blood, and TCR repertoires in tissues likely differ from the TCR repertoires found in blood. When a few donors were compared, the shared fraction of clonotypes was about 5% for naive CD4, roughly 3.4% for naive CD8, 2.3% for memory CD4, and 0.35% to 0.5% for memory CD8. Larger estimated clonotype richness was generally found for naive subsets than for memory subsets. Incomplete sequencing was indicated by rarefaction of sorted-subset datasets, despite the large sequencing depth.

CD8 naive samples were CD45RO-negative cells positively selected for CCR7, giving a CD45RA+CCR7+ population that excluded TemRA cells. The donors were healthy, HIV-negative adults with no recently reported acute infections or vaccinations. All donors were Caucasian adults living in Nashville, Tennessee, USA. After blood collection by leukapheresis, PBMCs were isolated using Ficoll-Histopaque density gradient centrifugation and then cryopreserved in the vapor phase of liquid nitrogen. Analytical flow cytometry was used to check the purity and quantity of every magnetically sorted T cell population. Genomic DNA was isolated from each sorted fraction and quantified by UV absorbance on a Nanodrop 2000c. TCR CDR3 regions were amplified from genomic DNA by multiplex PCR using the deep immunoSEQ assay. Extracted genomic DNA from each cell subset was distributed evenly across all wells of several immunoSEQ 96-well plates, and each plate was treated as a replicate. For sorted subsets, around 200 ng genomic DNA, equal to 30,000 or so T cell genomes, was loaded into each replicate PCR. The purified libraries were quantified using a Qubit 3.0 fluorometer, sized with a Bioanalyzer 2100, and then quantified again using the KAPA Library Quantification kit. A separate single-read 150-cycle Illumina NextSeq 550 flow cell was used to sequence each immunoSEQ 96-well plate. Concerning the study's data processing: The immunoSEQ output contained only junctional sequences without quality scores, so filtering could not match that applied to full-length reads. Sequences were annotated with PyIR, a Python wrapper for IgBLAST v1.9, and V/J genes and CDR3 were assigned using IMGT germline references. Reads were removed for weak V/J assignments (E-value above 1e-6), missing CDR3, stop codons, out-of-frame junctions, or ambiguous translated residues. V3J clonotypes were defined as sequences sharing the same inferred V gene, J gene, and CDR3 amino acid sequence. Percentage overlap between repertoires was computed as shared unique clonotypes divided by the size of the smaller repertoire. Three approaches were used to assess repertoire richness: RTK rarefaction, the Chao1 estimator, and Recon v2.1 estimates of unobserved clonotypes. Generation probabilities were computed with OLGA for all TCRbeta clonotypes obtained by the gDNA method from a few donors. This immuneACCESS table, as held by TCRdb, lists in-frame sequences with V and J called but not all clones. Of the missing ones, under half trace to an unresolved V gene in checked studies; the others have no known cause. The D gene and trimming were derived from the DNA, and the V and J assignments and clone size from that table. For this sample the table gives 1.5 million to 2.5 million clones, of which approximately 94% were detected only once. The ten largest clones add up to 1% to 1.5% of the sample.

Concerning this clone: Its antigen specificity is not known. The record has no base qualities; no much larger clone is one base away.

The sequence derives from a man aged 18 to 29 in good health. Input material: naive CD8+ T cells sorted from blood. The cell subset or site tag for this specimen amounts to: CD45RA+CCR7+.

The CDR3 sequence is CASSQEAGGVGNTIYF. The nucleotide sequence is TGCGCCAGCAGCCAAGAAGCAGGGGGCGTAGGAAACACCATATATTTT. The sequence links TRBV4-1 to TRBJ1-3; 8 bases in the junction line up with TRBD1. The germline V gene supplies CDR1 MGHRA and CDR2 YSYEKL. Trimming takes 0 bases off V and 4 bases off J; junction bases not matched to a gene: 5. The CDR3 runs 16 residues from the cysteine to the phenylalanine. Only the CDR3 DNA is retained, 48 bases long and in frame from the first base.